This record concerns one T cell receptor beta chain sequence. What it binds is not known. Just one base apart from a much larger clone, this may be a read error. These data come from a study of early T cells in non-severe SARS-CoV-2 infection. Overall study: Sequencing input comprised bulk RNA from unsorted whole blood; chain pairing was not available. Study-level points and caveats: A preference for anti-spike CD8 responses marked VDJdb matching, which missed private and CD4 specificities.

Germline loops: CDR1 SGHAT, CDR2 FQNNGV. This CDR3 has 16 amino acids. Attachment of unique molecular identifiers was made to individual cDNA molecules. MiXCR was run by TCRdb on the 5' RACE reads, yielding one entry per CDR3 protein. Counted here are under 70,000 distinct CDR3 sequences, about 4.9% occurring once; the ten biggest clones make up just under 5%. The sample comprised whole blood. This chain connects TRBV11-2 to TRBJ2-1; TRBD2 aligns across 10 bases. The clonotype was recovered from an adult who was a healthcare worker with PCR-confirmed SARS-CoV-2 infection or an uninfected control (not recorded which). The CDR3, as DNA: TGTGTCAGCAGCCGAGGGCTAGCGGGAGAAAGCGATGAGCAGTTCTTC. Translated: CVSSRGLAGESDEQFF.